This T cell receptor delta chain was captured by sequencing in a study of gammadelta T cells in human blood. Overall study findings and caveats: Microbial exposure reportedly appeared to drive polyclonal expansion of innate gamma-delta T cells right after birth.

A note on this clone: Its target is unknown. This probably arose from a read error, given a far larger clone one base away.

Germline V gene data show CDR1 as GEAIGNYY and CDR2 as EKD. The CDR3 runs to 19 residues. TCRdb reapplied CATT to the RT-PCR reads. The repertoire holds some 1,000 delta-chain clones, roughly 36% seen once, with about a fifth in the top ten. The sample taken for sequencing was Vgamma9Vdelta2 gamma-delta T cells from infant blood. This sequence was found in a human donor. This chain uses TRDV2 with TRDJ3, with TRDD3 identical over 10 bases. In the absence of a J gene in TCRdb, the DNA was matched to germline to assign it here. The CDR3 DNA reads TGTGCCTGTGACGTACTGGGGGATTGGTTACCCTGGGTCACCCGACAGATGTTTTTC. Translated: CACDVLGDWLPWVTRQMFF.